The T cell receptor beta chain under discussion was sequenced for a study of CD8+ T cells in alopecia areata. cDNA serving as the sequencing template came from extracted, reverse transcribed RNA. TCRdb's table, derived via immunoSEQ multiplex PCR, lists solely in-frame clones and lacks some. The data contain 90,000 to 120,000 clones, almost 60% of them singletons. Sorting from PBMCs produced CD4+ and CD8+ T cells. The receptor's source is a human donor in good health. Sequenced material: CD8+ T cells sorted from blood.

CDR3 in DNA: TGCGCCAGCAGCCAAGGACAGGGGGCCTACGAGCAGTACTTC. As protein: CASSQGQGAYEQYF. The rearrangement uses TRBV4-1 and TRBJ2-7; 9 bases line up with TRBD1. CDR1 is MGHRA, CDR2 YSYEKL, per germline. V lost 1 base and J lost 2; bases outside the gene matches: 0. This CDR3 spans 14 amino acids.